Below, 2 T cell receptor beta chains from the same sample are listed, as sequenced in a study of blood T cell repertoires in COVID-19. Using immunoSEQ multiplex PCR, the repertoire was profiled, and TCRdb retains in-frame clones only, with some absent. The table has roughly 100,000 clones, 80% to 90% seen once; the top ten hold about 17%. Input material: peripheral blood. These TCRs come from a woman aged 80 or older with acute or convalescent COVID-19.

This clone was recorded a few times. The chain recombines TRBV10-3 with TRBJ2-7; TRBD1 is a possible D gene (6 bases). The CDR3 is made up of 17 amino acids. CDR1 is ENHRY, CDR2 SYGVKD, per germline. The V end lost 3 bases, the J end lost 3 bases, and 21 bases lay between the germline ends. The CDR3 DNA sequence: TGTGCCATCAGTGAAAAACAGGGTAGGGAAATCGTCTACGAGCAGTACTTC. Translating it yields CAISEKQGREIVYEQYF.

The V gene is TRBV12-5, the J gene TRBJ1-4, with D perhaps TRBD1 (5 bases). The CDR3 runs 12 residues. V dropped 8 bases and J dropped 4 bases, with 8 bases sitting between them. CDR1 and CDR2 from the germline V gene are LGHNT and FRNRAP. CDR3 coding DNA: TGTGCTAGTTCGCAGGGTAATGAAAAACTGTTTTTT. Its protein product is CASSQGNEKLFF.